This TCR beta chain was profiled in a study of cytomegalovirus exposure and HLA in healthy donors. Study results and caveats: Associated with cytomegalovirus, according to the listing, were 150 to 200 TCR beta chains. Analysis performed later found about 17,000 TCR beta sequences associated with HLA alleles at 0.05 false discovery rate.

V shed 5 bases and J 5 bases; nucleotides not matched to a gene: 10. The germline CDR1 and CDR2 sequences are LNHNV and YYDKDF (reference sequence). The CDR3 has 16 amino acids. Concerning this clone itself: Its cognate antigen is unknown.

Researchers ran the PCR with 60 Vbeta and 13 Jbeta primers. Original methodology: Roughly 11 million shared chains were among approximately 87 million unique TCR beta chains counted in a later analysis. The protocol was immunoSEQ multiplex PCR, while the TCRdb copy is restricted to in-frame clones and leaves out a portion. That table gives V, J and clone size, and the DNA gave D and trimming. The table shows about 200,000 clones, with 77% occurring only once. Sequencing was done on a sample of PBMCs. The chain is built from TRBV15 and TRBJ1-2, with 11 bases identical to TRBD1. This clonotype was sampled from a woman in her 30s in good health and CMV-seropositive. The CDR3 coding sequence is TGTGCCACCAGCGCAAACTACCGGGACAGGGGGTATGGCTACACCTTC. Encoded protein: CATSANYRDRGYGYTF.